This T cell receptor beta chain is drawn from a study of T cell responses to AZD1222 COVID-19 vaccine. Study-level points and caveats: White British people made up most donors, females outnumbered males, and clonal diversity was possibly underestimated. Reportedly, nearly half the spike-specific TCRs target unmutated variant regions.

A note on this clone: What it binds is unknown.

This CDR3 contains 14 residues. The ends lost 6 bases at V and 0 bases at J; junction bases unmatched: 4. Germline-derived CDR1 and CDR2 are MDHEN and SYDVKM. Here immunoSEQ multiplex PCR was the method, and the copy in TCRdb shows in-frame clones only, minus some. The sample carries under 150,000 clones, approximately 85% recorded once. The chain uses TRBV28 and TRBJ2-7, with 8 bases identical to TRBD1. The sequencing here drew on peripheral blood, taken on day 0 of MenACWY control vaccination. This clonotype was sampled from an adult in good health. The CDR3 region has the DNA TGTGCCAGCAGGAGGACAGGGAGCTCCTACGAGCAGTACTTC. Protein: CASRRTGSSYEQYF.